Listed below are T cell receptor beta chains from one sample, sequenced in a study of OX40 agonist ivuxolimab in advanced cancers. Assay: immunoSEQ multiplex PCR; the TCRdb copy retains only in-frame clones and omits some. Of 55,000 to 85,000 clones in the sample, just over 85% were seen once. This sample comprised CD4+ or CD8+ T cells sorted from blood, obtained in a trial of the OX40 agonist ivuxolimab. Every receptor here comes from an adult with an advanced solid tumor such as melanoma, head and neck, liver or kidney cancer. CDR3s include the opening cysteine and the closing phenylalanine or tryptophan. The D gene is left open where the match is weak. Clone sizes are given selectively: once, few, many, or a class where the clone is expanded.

CDR3nt: TGCAGCGTTGGGGACGACAGGGACTCCGTGTTTTTT
CDR3aa: CSVGDDRDSVFF
abundance: .
d_gene: TRBD1
v_gene: TRBV29-1
j_gene: TRBJ1-4

CDR3nt: TGTGCCAGCAGTCCCGGAGCCAGCTCCTACGAGCAGTACTTC
CDR3aa: CASSPGASSYEQYF
abundance: .
d_gene: .
v_gene: TRBV6-5
j_gene: TRBJ2-7

CDR3nt: TGTGCCAGCAGCGAGACTAGCGGGGGGGCCGCGAACACCGGGGAGCTGTTTTTT
CDR3aa: CASSETSGGAANTGELFF
abundance: .
d_gene: TRBD2
v_gene: TRBV9
j_gene: TRBJ2-2

CDR3nt: TGTGCCAGCAGAACTATACAGGGGGCTTTTAACAATGAGCAGTTCTTC
CDR3aa: CASRTIQGAFNNEQFF
abundance: once
d_gene: TRBD1
v_gene: TRBV28
j_gene: TRBJ2-1

CDR3nt: TGTGCCAGCAGCTCCGGAGGGTGGGACAGGGGGAAGGATGAGACCCAGTACTTC
CDR3aa: CASSSGGWDRGKDETQYF
abundance: .
d_gene: TRBD1
v_gene: TRBV13
j_gene: TRBJ2-5

CDR3nt: TGTGCCAGCAGTAACCGGGACAGGGTACCCTACGAGCAGTACTTC
CDR3aa: CASSNRDRVPYEQYF
abundance: .
d_gene: TRBD1
v_gene: TRBV2
j_gene: TRBJ2-7

CDR3nt: TGTGCCAGCAGCGTAGTAGGTGCGGGTGAAGCTTTCTTT
CDR3aa: CASSVVGAGEAFF
abundance: .
d_gene: .
v_gene: TRBV9
j_gene: TRBJ1-1

CDR3nt: TGTGCCAGCAGTTTATCCGGTCCAGGAGACGAGCAGTACTTC
CDR3aa: CASSLSGPGDEQYF
abundance: .
d_gene: .
v_gene: TRBV28
j_gene: TRBJ2-7

CDR3nt: TGTGCCAGCAGTCGACAGGAAATCCAGTATGGCTACACCTTC
CDR3aa: CASSRQEIQYGYTF
abundance: .
d_gene: .
v_gene: TRBV6-5
j_gene: TRBJ1-2

CDR3nt: TGTGCCAGCAGCCAAGCCCTAGTGGGGTCGGATACGCAGTATTTT
CDR3aa: CASSQALVGSDTQYF
abundance: .
d_gene: .
v_gene: TRBV4-2
j_gene: TRBJ2-3

CDR3nt: TGTGCCAGCAGGCCCACACTAGCGGGGTCCTACGAGCAGTACTTC
CDR3aa: CASRPTLAGSYEQYF
abundance: .
d_gene: TRBD2
v_gene: TRBV25-1
j_gene: TRBJ2-7

CDR3nt: TGTGCCAGCATTATGGGACAGCGTCCTGAAAAACTGTTTTTT
CDR3aa: CASIMGQRPEKLFF
abundance: .
d_gene: TRBD1
v_gene: TRBV6-1
j_gene: TRBJ1-4

CDR3nt: TGTGCCAGCAGCGTGGGTCCCCAGTCAGCGGGTACAGATACGCAGTATTTT
CDR3aa: CASSVGPQSAGTDTQYF
abundance: .
d_gene: .
v_gene: TRBV9
j_gene: TRBJ2-3

CDR3nt: TGTGCCTGGAGTGAGAGGGCGATCACAGATACGCAGTATTTT
CDR3aa: CAWSERAITDTQYF
abundance: .
d_gene: .
v_gene: TRBV30
j_gene: TRBJ2-3

CDR3nt: TGTGCCAGCCGGGACAGGGCCTCGAGCTATGGCTACACCTTC
CDR3aa: CASRDRASSYGYTF
abundance: .
d_gene: TRBD1
v_gene: TRBV6-5
j_gene: TRBJ1-2

CDR3nt: TGCAGCGTTGAAGGTGGCAGGGGTGCAGATACGCAGTATTTT
CDR3aa: CSVEGGRGADTQYF
abundance: .
d_gene: .
v_gene: TRBV29-1
j_gene: TRBJ2-3

CDR3nt: TGTGCCAGCAGTTCCTTAGGGGGGACAGGGTTATCTTGGGCTGGAAACACCATATATTTT
CDR3aa: CASSSLGGTGLSWAGNTIYF
abundance: .
d_gene: TRBD1
v_gene: TRBV28
j_gene: TRBJ1-3

CDR3nt: TGTGCCAGCAGTGAACCGGGCGACAGGGTTTATGGCACCATATATTTT
CDR3aa: CASSEPGDRVYGTIYF
abundance: .
d_gene: TRBD1
v_gene: TRBV6-1
j_gene: TRBJ1-3

CDR3nt: TGTGCCAGCAGACAGGTGAGCAATCAGCCCCAGCATTTT
CDR3aa: CASRQVSNQPQHF
abundance: .
d_gene: .
v_gene: TRBV6-1
j_gene: TRBJ1-5

CDR3nt: TGTGCCAGCAGCCTCCACCGGGGGGGCCCCAATGAGCAGTTCTTC
CDR3aa: CASSLHRGGPNEQFF
abundance: .
d_gene: TRBD2
v_gene: TRBV28
j_gene: TRBJ2-1

CDR3nt: TGTGCCAGCAGCGTAGGACAGCAAGAGACCCAGTACTTC
CDR3aa: CASSVGQQETQYF
abundance: .
d_gene: .
v_gene: TRBV9
j_gene: TRBJ2-5

CDR3nt: TGCGCCAGCCGACTAGCGCCGGGGGCCAACGTCCTGACTTTC
CDR3aa: CASRLAPGANVLTF
abundance: .
d_gene: TRBD2
v_gene: TRBV5-1
j_gene: TRBJ2-6

CDR3nt: TGTGCCAGCAGCACAGGGCTTGCAACTAATGAAAAACTGTTTTTT
CDR3aa: CASSTGLATNEKLFF
abundance: .
d_gene: .
v_gene: TRBV28
j_gene: TRBJ1-4

CDR3nt: TGTGCCAGCAGTTTTGGGCCTTTAACGCAGTATTTT
CDR3aa: CASSFGPLTQYF
abundance: .
d_gene: .
v_gene: TRBV2
j_gene: TRBJ2-3

CDR3nt: TGTGCCAGCAGCTTAATTCGTGCCCCAGGTTACAATGAGCAGTTCTTC
CDR3aa: CASSLIRAPGYNEQFF
abundance: .
d_gene: .
v_gene: TRBV7-9
j_gene: TRBJ2-1

CDR3nt: TGTGCCAGCAGGGGCGGGACCCGCACAGATACGCAGTATTTT
CDR3aa: CASRGGTRTDTQYF
abundance: .
d_gene: .
v_gene: TRBV6-5
j_gene: TRBJ2-3